The 31 T cell receptor beta chains below were found in one sample sequenced in a study of OX40 agonist ivuxolimab in advanced cancers. Sequencing was performed with immunoSEQ multiplex PCR; in TCRdb, only in-frame clones are kept and a portion is missing. Here the sample spans fewer than 70,000 clones, approximately 89% being singletons. The source was CD4+ or CD8+ T cells sorted from blood, collected in a trial of the OX40 agonist ivuxolimab. All receptors come from an adult with an advanced solid tumor such as melanoma, head and neck, liver or kidney cancer.

This chain joins TRBV7-9 and TRBJ2-1; a weak D match, TRBD2 (6 bases). Germline values: CDR1 SEHNR, CDR2 FQNEAQ (reference sequence). The CDR3 loop spans 11 amino acids. Trimming stripped 1 base from V and 15 bases from J, with 10 bases between. The CDR3 reads CASSLDGGGFF. The CDR3 DNA reads as TGTGCCAGCAGCTTAGACGGGGGAGGGTTCTTC.

CDR3: CASSLGDANQPQHF. Written as DNA, the CDR3 is TGTGCCAGCAGCCTAGGGGATGCCAATCAGCCCCAGCATTTT. The chain couples TRBV9 to TRBJ1-5; maybe TRBD1 (5 bases). CDR1 SGDLS and CDR2 YYNGEE come from the germline V gene. Trimming shortened V by 4 bases and J by 3 bases, and 11 bases separated the two germline ends. The CDR3 covers 14 residues.

The chain recombines TRBV5-4 with TRBJ1-1, with D tentatively TRBD1 (5 bases). Germline V gene lookup returns CDR1 SGHNT and CDR2 YYREEE (reference sequence). V dropped 0 bases and J dropped 1 base, with 10 bases sitting between them. The CDR3 is 15 amino acids. The CDR3 region is CASSLGVGQNTEAFF. The CDR3 bases are TGTGCCAGCAGCTTGGGGGTAGGACAGAACACTGAAGCTTTCTTT.

The chain carries TRBV7-9 and TRBJ2-2; TRBD2 is a possible D gene (5 bases). The CDR3 is 11 amino acids. CDR1 and CDR2 (germline): SEHNR, FQNEAQ (reference sequence). The V and J ends lost 5 bases and 9 bases respectively, with 7 bases between them. In nucleotides, the CDR3 is TGTGCCAGCAGCGTCGGGAGGGAGCTGTTTTTT. It encodes CASSVGRELFF.

The rearrangement links TRBV10-2 to TRBJ2-7, with D unresolved. Germline CDR1 and CDR2: WSHSY and SAAADI. V shed 6 bases and J shed 6 bases, with 9 bases lying between them. CDR3 length equals 11 residues. CDR3 residues: CASSPGSEQYF. CDR3 nucleotides: TGCGCCAGCAGCCCCGGCTCCGAGCAGTACTTC.

This clone was seen just once. The rearrangement joins TRBV27 to TRBJ2-3; 9 bases agree with TRBD2. The CDR3 has 18 amino acids. V shed 0 bases and J 6 bases; nucleotides not matched to a gene: 13. Per germline, CDR1 MNHEY and CDR2 SMNVEV (reference sequence). Written as DNA, the CDR3 is TGTGCCAGCAGTTTATCGGGGTATTCCGGGACTAGCTGGGATACGCAGTATTTT. As protein: CASSLSGYSGTSWDTQYF.

CDR3 loop: CASAGTDYNEQFF. In nucleotides, the CDR3 is TGTGCCAGCGCCGGGACAGACTACAATGAGCAGTTCTTC. The chain employs TRBV2 and TRBJ2-1; 7 bases line up with TRBD1. The CDR3 length is 13 residues. Germline V gene sequence: CDR1 SNHLY, CDR2 FYNNEI. The ends lost 8 bases at V and 3 bases at J; junction bases unmatched: 4.

The V call is TRBV29-1, the J call TRBJ2-1; 7 bases agree with TRBD2. The length of the CDR3 is 16 residues. The V and J ends lost 0 bases and 2 bases, in that order; junction bases with no gene match: 7. The V gene's germline CDR1 is SQVTM and CDR2 ANQGSEA. The CDR3 DNA sequence: TGCAGCGTTGAAGATCATGACGGGAGGACCTACAATGAGCAGTTCTTC. Translating it yields CSVEDHDGRTYNEQFF.

The rearrangement uses TRBV2 and TRBJ1-5; 8 bases line up with TRBD1. This CDR3 comprises 15 residues. Trimming removed 3 bases from V and 7 bases from J; junction bases left unmatched: 8. Germline V gives CDR1 SNHLY, CDR2 FYNNEI. The chain's CDR3 is CASSDGQGAYQPQHF. The CDR3 nucleotides read TGTGCCAGCAGTGATGGGCAGGGGGCTTACCAGCCCCAGCATTTT.

V is TRBV18 and J is TRBJ2-3; 7 nucleotides match TRBD1. The CDR3 extends over 19 amino acids. Per the germline V gene, CDR1 is KGHSH and CDR2 is LQKENI. V dropped 5 bases and J dropped 5; count of bases not matched to a gene: 22. This CDR3 reads CASSTSTGVYAPPVDTQYF. The CDR3 DNA sequence: TGTGCCAGCTCAACCTCCACAGGGGTTTACGCGCCCCCCGTAGATACGCAGTATTTT. The whole variable domain, filled in from reference TRBV18 and TRBJ2-3, reads NAGVMQNPRHLVRRRGQEARLRCSPMKGHSHVYWYRQLPEEGLKFMVYLQKENIIDESGMPKERFSAEFPKEGPSILRIQQVVRGDSAAYFCASSTSTGVYAPPVDTQYFGPGTRLTVL.

This sequence joins TRBV7-9 and TRBJ2-7; 7 bases match TRBD1. This CDR3 is built from 15 residues. V was pared by 3 bases and J by 2 bases, with 7 bases of the junction left unmatched. Germline CDR1 and CDR2: SEHNR and FQNEAQ (reference sequence). CDR3 loop: CASSFAQGYTYEQYF. The CDR3 bases are TGTGCCAGCAGCTTTGCACAGGGGTATACCTACGAGCAGTACTTC.

The chain recombines TRBV6-5 with TRBJ1-5, with D unresolved. V lost 5 bases to trimming and J lost 2 bases, with 7 bases between them. CDR1 and CDR2 from the germline V gene are MNHEY and SVGAGI. This CDR3 comprises 13 residues. CDR3 sequence reads: CASSLVGNQPQHF. The CDR3 DNA is TGTGCCAGCAGTCTCGTTGGCAATCAGCCCCAGCATTTT.

This clone is a singleton in its sample. The V call is TRBV19, the J call TRBJ2-7; tentative D call: TRBD1 (7 bases). Trimming shortened V by 5 bases and J by 2 bases, and 10 bases separated the two germline ends. The CDR3 runs to 13 residues. The germline gives CDR1 LNHDA, CDR2 SQIVND (reference sequence). The CDR3, as DNA: TGTGCCAGTAGTCCCAGGGGGGCCTACGAGCAGTACTTC. This sequence encodes CASSPRGAYEQYF.

The V and J genes are TRBV11-2 and TRBJ2-7; no clear D. Trimming cost V 2 bases and J 2 bases, with 4 bases left between them. The CDR3 is 12 residues long. Per the germline V gene, CDR1 is SGHAT and CDR2 is FQNNGV. In DNA form, the CDR3 reads TGTGCCAGCAGCTTATCCCCCTACGAGCAGTACTTC. Translating it yields CASSLSPYEQYF.

V is TRBV19 and J is TRBJ2-3, with 14 bases that match TRBD2. Germline V gene sequence: CDR1 LNHDA, CDR2 SQIVND (reference sequence). The CDR3 consists of 21 residues. V dropped 6 bases and J dropped 4; count of bases not matched to a gene: 21. CDR3 sequence reads: CASSTHPGTSGRGDPPDTQYF. The CDR3 DNA is TGTGCCAGTAGCACACACCCGGGGACTAGCGGGAGAGGGGATCCCCCAGATACGCAGTATTTT.

This sequence joins TRBV27 and TRBJ1-2, with D possibly being TRBD1 (6 bases). V gave up 11 bases and J gave up 0 bases, with 22 bases separating them. The CDR3 has 16 residues. The germline gives CDR1 MNHEY, CDR2 SMNVEV (reference sequence). CDR3 amino acids: CASSPGGRGPNYGYTF. The DNA of the CDR3 is TGTGCCTCAAGTCCTGGGGGCAGGGGCCCTAACTATGGCTACACCTTC.

This chain joins TRBV6-1 and TRBJ2-7; 7 nucleotides agree with TRBD1. CDR1 and CDR2 from the germline V gene are MNHNS and SASEGT. The CDR3 length is 13 residues. V lost 6 bases to trimming and J lost 4 bases; unmatched junction nucleotides: 6. The CDR3 DNA follows: TGTGCCAGCAGACAGGGGAGCGAATACGAGCAGTACTTC. It specifies CASRQGSEYEQYF.

The chain uses TRBV4-1 and TRBJ2-5, with 12 bases aligning to TRBD1. CDR1 is MGHRA and CDR2 is YSYEKL in the germline V gene. The junction had 8 bases not matched to a gene; V was cut back by 7 bases and J by 5 bases. This CDR3 region has 15 residues. The CDR3 loop is CASKRGTGGLETQYF. In nucleotides, the CDR3 is TGCGCCAGCAAAAGAGGGACAGGGGGCCTGGAGACCCAGTACTTC.

The rearrangement uses TRBV4-1 and TRBJ2-7, with D unresolved. This CDR3 comprises 14 residues. Germline CDR1 is MGHRA and CDR2 is YSYEKL. V was trimmed by 4 bases and J by 3 bases, leaving 13 bases between them. As DNA, the CDR3 is TGCGCCAGCAGCCCGCCTAAACCCGACTACGAGCAGTACTTC. Its protein is CASSPPKPDYEQYF.

The chain links TRBV7-3 to TRBJ2-1; the match to TRBD2 covers 10 bases. The J segment lost 6 bases and the V segment lost 4 bases, leaving 9 bases of the junction unmatched. The CDR3 is 16 residues long. Germline V CDR1 and CDR2: SGHTA, FQGTGA. The CDR3 nucleotides read TGTGCCAGCAGCTACCATGCTAGCGGGAGCTCCAATGAGCAGTTCTTC. Its protein product is CASSYHASGSSNEQFF.

The J gene is TRBJ1-2, the V gene TRBV5-5; D gene ambiguous. Trimming pared 2 bases from V and 3 bases from J, leaving 17 bases between. Germline V gives CDR1 SGHKS, CDR2 YYEKEE (reference sequence). The CDR3 sequence is 16 residues long. CDR3 nucleotides: TGTGCCAGCAGCTTTGAGGTCCTCACCCCGTACTATGGCTACACCTTC. Encoded protein: CASSFEVLTPYYGYTF.

To note about this clone: Other DNA sequences from this sample encode an identical CDR3 as well. The genes are TRBV9 and TRBJ2-1, with TRBD2 identical over 12 bases. Per germline, CDR1 SGDLS and CDR2 YYNGEE. The CDR3 has 16 residues. The ends lost 2 bases at V and 3 bases at J; junction bases unmatched: 3. The CDR3 nucleotides read TGTGCCAGCAGCGTCGGACTAGCGGGGCTCTACAATGAGCAGTTCTTC. Translating gives CASSVGLAGLYNEQFF.

The V call is TRBV15, the J call TRBJ1-2; the match to TRBD1 covers 9 bases. V shed 0 bases and J 4 bases; nucleotides not matched to a gene: 15. Per germline, CDR1 LNHNV and CDR2 YYDKDF (reference sequence). The CDR3 contains 19 residues. The CDR3 DNA reads as TGTGCCACCAGCAGAGATGGGGTAACAGGGGGCCTTTCCTTCTATGGCTACACCTTC. This gives the protein CATSRDGVTGGLSFYGYTF.

The genes are TRBV6-5 and TRBJ2-2; no firm D call. CDR1 is MNHEY, CDR2 SVGAGI, per germline. The CDR3 sequence is 14 residues long. Trimming took off 4 bases at V and 2 bases at J, with 8 bases between the two ends. CDR3 in DNA: TGTGCCAGCAGTTTGCAGACTAACACCGGGGAGCTGTTTTTT. Translating gives CASSLQTNTGELFF.

The V and J genes are TRBV6-1 and TRBJ1-1; 7 nucleotides align to TRBD1. The CDR3 extends over 16 amino acids. Germline-derived CDR1 and CDR2 are MNHNS and SASEGT. V lost 3 bases, J lost 4 bases, and 11 bases stayed unmatched. The CDR3 loop is CASSEGAGTAFTEAFF. CDR3 DNA: TGTGCCAGCAGTGAGGGGGCCGGGACAGCATTCACTGAAGCTTTCTTT.

This clone has only one observation. V is TRBV5-4 and J is TRBJ2-6, with a weak D call TRBD1 (6 bases). V was pared by 1 base and J by 0 bases, with 14 bases between. The CDR3 totals 18 residues. Germline CDR1 reads SGHNT; CDR2 reads YYREEE (reference sequence). The CDR3 is CASSLNGQWGSGANVLTF. The CDR3 DNA sequence: TGTGCCAGCAGCTTGAACGGACAGTGGGGCTCTGGGGCCAACGTCCTGACTTTC.

V and J are TRBV27 and TRBJ1-2; D unclear. V was cut by 2 bases and J by 8 bases, with 12 bases left in between. Germline V CDR1 and CDR2: MNHEY, SMNVEV (reference sequence). The CDR3 is made up of 13 amino acids. This CDR3 is CASSLAASEGYTF. CDR3 bases: TGTGCCAGCAGTTTAGCGGCCTCGGAGGGCTACACCTTC.

This clone was seen only once. V is TRBV29-1 and J is TRBJ2-7; TRBD1 is a possible D gene (6 bases). Trimming pared 7 bases from V and 3 bases from J, leaving 10 bases between. Germline CDR1 reads SQVTM; CDR2 reads ANQGSEA. There are 11 residues in the CDR3. The CDR3, as DNA: TGCAGCGGCTACAGGGACTACGAGCAGTACTTC. It specifies CSGYRDYEQYF.

The chain joins TRBV29-1 to TRBJ2-3; the match to TRBD1 covers 7 bases. The V gene end was trimmed by 6 bases and the J gene end by 4 bases; junction bases not matched to a gene: 7. Germline-derived CDR1 and CDR2 are SQVTM and ANQGSEA. The CDR3 spans 13 residues. The CDR3 loop is CSVDLTGADTQYF. The CDR3 DNA reads TGCAGCGTAGACTTAACAGGGGCAGATACGCAGTATTTT.

V usage is TRBV4-1 and J usage is TRBJ2-1, with D tentatively TRBD2 (5 bases). The CDR3 sequence is 12 residues long. The germline V gene encodes CDR1 MGHRA and CDR2 YSYEKL. V was clipped by 2 bases and J by 10 bases, with 9 bases between them. This CDR3 is CASSQLSGEQFF. As DNA, the CDR3 is TGCGCCAGCAGCCAATTATCGGGAGAGCAGTTCTTC.

The rearrangement uses TRBV19 and TRBJ2-1, with 11 bases matching TRBD2. V gave up 7 bases and J gave up 2 bases; unmatched junction bases: 4. This CDR3 spans 15 amino acids. Germline CDR1 reads LNHDA; CDR2 reads SQIVND (reference sequence). Here the CDR3 reads CASNRLAGPYNEQFF. Written as DNA, the CDR3 is TGTGCCAGTAACCGACTAGCGGGACCCTACAATGAGCAGTTCTTC.